These 8 T cell receptor beta chains came from one sample sequenced in a study of cytomegalovirus exposure and HLA in healthy donors. The PCR employed 60 Vbeta primers together with 13 Jbeta primers. Assay: immunoSEQ multiplex PCR; the TCRdb copy retains only in-frame clones and omits some. The profile covers around 150,000 clones, with approximately 82% appearing a single time and about 7.7% taken by the ten largest. Input material: PBMCs. The source of these receptors is a woman aged 40 to 50 in good health and CMV-seropositive.

V is TRBV11-2 and J is TRBJ2-1, with 10 bases aligning to TRBD2. The V gene end was trimmed by 5 bases and the J gene end by 3 bases; junction bases not matched to a gene: 4. The length of the CDR3 is 15 residues. Germline V gives CDR1 SGHAT, CDR2 FQNNGV. CDR3 sequence: CASSRSSGSYNEQFF. CDR3 bases: TGTGCCAGCAGCCGTTCTAGCGGGAGCTACAATGAGCAGTTCTTC.

V is TRBV6-5 and J is TRBJ2-2; D ambiguous. CDR3 length equals 14 residues. V dropped 0 bases and J dropped 7 bases, with 9 bases sitting between them. Germline lookup yields CDR1 MNHEY and CDR2 SVGAGI. The CDR3 region is CASSYSQPGGELFF. As DNA, the CDR3 is TGTGCCAGCAGTTACTCCCAGCCGGGCGGGGAGCTGTTTTTT.

This chain joins TRBV4-1 and TRBJ2-2; tentative D call: TRBD1 (6 bases). CDR1 and CDR2 from the germline V gene are MGHRA and YSYEKL. The length of the CDR3 is 16 residues. Trimming took off 0 bases at V and 3 bases at J, with 11 bases between the two ends. CDR3: CASSQDGQLYTGELFF. The CDR3 nucleotides are TGCGCCAGCAGCCAAGATGGACAGTTATACACCGGGGAGCTGTTTTTT.

The chain is built from TRBV7-9 and TRBJ2-3; D gene ambiguous. The CDR3 loop spans 13 amino acids. V was shortened by 1 base and J by 9 bases, with 11 bases between the two germline ends. CDR1 and CDR2 (germline): SEHNR, FQNEAQ (reference sequence). CDR3 protein: CASSLGGGGTQYF. CDR3 DNA sequence: TGTGCCAGCAGCTTAGGAGGCGGTGGGACGCAGTATTTT.

A single count supports this clone. This chain uses TRBV29-1 with TRBJ1-2, with D maybe TRBD1 (6 bases). The ends were cut back, 6 bases at V and 5 bases at J, with 19 bases in the middle. This CDR3 is built from 14 residues. CDR1 is SQVTM and CDR2 is ANQGSEA in the germline V gene. The chain's CDR3 is CSVQQGSATYGYTF. CDR3 in DNA: TGCAGCGTCCAGCAGGGGTCTGCCACATATGGCTACACCTTC. Variable domain in full (rest from reference TRBV29-1 and TRBJ1-2): SAVISQKPSRDICQRGTSLTIQCQVDSQVTMMFWYRQQPGQSLTLIATANQGSEATYESGFVIDKFPISRPNLTFSTLTVSNMSPEDSSIYLCSVQQGSATYGYTFGSGTRLTVV.

This sequence joins TRBV27 and TRBJ2-3, with D maybe TRBD1 (5 bases). CDR3 length equals 13 residues. Between the trimmed V and J ends, which lost 8 bases and 4 bases, there was a span of 13 bases. Germline CDR1 and CDR2: MNHEY and SMNVEV (reference sequence). CDR3 DNA sequence: TGTGCCAGCCGTGTAGGGGCTTCAGATACGCAGTATTTT. It codes for CASRVGASDTQYF.

The rearrangement joins TRBV27 to TRBJ2-3; 8 bases line up with TRBD2. After removal of 2 bases from V and 6 bases from J, the junction contained 7 bases not matched to a gene. There are 15 residues in the CDR3. Germline CDR1 and CDR2: MNHEY and SMNVEV (reference sequence). DNA for the CDR3: TGTGCCAGCAGTTTACCCGGGAGGGGGGGTGATACGCAGTATTTT. Its protein product is CASSLPGRGGDTQYF.

V is TRBV7-2 and J is TRBJ2-1, with TRBD1 identical over 8 bases. The CDR3 extends over 14 amino acids. Germline V gives CDR1 SGHTA, CDR2 FQGNSA. V shed 2 bases and J 8 bases; nucleotides not matched to a gene: 5. The CDR3 bases are TGTGCCAGCAGCTTACCCGACAGGGGATATGAGCAGTTCTTC. Its translation is CASSLPDRGYEQFF. Together with reference TRBV7-2 and TRBJ2-1, the CDR3 gives the full variable domain: GAGVSQSPSNKVTEKGKDVELRCDPISGHTALYWYRQSLGQGLEFLIYFQGNSAPDKSGLPSDRFSAERTGGSVSTLTIQRTQQEDSAVYLCASSLPDRGYEQFFGPGTRLTVL.